This T cell receptor (beta chain) was captured by sequencing in a study of cytomegalovirus exposure and HLA in healthy donors. Vbeta (60) and Jbeta (13) primers were used in the PCR. Generated by immunoSEQ multiplex PCR, the TCRdb table keeps only in-frame clones and is missing some. The profile shows some 150,000 clones, around four fifths of them singletons. Comment on this clone: The antigen is undetermined.

General study results and limits: Fewer N-insertions (relative to the approximately 670-donor mean) were reportedly seen in an Asian-associated ancestry cluster in a later analysis.

This clonotype was sampled from a woman in her forties or fifties in good health and CMV-seronegative. The sample was PBMCs.

The CDR3 region has the DNA TGTGCCAGCAGGGGTCTCGGGCAGCCCCAGCATTTT. Amino acids: CASRGLGQPQHF. The chain uses TRBV28 and TRBJ1-5; D ambiguous. CDR1 MDHEN and CDR2 SYDVKM come from the germline V gene. The CDR3 contains 12 residues. Trimming cost V 6 bases and J 7 bases, with 10 bases left between them.